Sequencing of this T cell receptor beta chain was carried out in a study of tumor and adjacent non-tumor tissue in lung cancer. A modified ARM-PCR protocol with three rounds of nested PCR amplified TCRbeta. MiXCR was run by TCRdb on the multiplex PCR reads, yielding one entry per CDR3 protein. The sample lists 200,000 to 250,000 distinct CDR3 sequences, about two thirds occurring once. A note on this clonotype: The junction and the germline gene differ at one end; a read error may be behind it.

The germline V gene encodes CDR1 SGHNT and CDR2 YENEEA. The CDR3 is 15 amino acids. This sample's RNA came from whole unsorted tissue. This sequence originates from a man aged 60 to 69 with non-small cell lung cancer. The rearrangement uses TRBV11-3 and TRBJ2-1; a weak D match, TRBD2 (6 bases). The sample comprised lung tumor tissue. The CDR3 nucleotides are TGTGCCAGCAGCTTATACGGGGAGGACTTCAATGTGCAGTTCTTC. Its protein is CASSLYGEDFNVQFF.